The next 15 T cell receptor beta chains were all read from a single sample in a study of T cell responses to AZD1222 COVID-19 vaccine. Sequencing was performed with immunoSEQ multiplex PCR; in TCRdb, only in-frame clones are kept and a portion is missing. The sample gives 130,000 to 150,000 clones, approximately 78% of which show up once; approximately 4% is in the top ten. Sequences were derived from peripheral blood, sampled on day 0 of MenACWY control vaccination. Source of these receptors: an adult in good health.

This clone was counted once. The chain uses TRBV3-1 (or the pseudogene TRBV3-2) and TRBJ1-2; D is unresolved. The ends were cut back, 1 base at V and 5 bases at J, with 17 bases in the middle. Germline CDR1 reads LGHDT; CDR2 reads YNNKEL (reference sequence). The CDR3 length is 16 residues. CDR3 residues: CASSQAGVREFYGYTF. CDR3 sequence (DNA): TGTGCCAGCAGCCAAGCCGGAGTGCGGGAATTTTATGGCTACACCTTC.

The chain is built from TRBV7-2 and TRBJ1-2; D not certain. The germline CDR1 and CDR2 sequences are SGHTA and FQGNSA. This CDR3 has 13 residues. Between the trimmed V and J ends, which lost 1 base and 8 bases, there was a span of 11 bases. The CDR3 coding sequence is TGTGCCAGCAGCTTAGGGGGATCTGGCGGCTACACCTTC. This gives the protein CASSLGGSGGYTF.

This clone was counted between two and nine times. The CDR3 is CASSDWGPEAFF. DNA for the CDR3: TGTGCCAGCAGTGACTGGGGACCTGAAGCTTTCTTT. The J gene is TRBJ1-1, the V gene TRBV2, with TRBD1 as a possible D gene (5 bases). This CDR3 has 12 amino acids. CDR1 is SNHLY, CDR2 FYNNEI, per germline. The V and J ends lost 3 bases and 6 bases respectively, with 8 bases between them.

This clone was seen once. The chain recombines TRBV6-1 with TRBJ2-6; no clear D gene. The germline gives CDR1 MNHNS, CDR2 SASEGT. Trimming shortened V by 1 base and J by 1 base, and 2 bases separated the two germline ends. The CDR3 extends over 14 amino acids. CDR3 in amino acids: CASSEGSGANVLTF. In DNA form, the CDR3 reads TGTGCCAGCAGTGAAGGGTCTGGGGCCAACGTCCTGACTTTC.

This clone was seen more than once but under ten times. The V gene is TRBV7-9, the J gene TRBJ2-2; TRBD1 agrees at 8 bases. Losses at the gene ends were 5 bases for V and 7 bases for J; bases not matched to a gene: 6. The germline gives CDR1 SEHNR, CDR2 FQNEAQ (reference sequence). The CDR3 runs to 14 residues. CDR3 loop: CASSRGQGGGELFF. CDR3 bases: TGTGCCAGCAGCCGCGGACAGGGCGGCGGGGAGCTGTTTTTT.

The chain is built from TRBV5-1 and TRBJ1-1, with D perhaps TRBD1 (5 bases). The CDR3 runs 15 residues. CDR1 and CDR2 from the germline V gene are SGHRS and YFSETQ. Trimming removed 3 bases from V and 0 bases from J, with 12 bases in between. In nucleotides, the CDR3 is TGCGCCAGCAGCTCCCGGACATCTATGAACACTGAAGCTTTCTTT. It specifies CASSSRTSMNTEAFF.

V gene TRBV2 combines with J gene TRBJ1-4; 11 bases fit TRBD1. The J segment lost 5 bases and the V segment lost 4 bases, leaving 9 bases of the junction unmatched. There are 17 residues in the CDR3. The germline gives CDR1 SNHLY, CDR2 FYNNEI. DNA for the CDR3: TGTGCCAGCAGTGCACGGACAGGGGGCGTCCCGAATGAAAAACTGTTTTTT. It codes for CASSARTGGVPNEKLFF.

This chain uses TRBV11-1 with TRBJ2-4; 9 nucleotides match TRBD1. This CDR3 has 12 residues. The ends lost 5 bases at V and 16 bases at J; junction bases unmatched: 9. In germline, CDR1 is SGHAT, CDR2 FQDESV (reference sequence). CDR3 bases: TGTGCCAGCAGCGGAGCCGGGACAGGGAGTTACTTC. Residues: CASSGAGTGSYF. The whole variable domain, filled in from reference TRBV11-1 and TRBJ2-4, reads EAEVAQSPRYKITEKSQAVAFWCDPISGHATLYWYRQILGQGPELLVQFQDESVVDDSQLPKDRFSAERLKGVDSTLKIQPAELGDSAMYLCASSGAGTGSYFGAGTRLSVL.

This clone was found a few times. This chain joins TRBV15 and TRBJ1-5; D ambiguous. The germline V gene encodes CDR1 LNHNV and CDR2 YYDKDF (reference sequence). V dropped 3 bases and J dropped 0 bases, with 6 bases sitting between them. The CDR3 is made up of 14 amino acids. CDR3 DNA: TGTGCCACCAGCAGGGGTCATAGCAATCAGCCCCAGCATTTT. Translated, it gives CATSRGHSNQPQHF.

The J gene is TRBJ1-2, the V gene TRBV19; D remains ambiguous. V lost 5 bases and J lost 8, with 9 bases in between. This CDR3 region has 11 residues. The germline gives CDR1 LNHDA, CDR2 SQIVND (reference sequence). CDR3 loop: CASSREGGYTF. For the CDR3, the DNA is TGTGCCAGTAGTCGGGAGGGAGGCTACACCTTC.

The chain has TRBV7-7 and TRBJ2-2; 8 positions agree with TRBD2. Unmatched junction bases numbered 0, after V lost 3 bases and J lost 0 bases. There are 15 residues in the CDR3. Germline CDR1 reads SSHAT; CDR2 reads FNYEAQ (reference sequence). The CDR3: CASSLGLANTGELFF. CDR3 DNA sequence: TGTGCCAGCAGCTTGGGACTAGCGAACACCGGGGAGCTGTTTTTT.

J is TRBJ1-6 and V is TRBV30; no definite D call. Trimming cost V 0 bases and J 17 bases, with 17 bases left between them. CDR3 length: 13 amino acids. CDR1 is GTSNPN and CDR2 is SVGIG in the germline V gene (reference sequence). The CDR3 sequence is CAWSVSGFSTVHF. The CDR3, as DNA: TGTGCCTGGAGTGTTTCTGGATTCTCCACCGTCCACTTT.

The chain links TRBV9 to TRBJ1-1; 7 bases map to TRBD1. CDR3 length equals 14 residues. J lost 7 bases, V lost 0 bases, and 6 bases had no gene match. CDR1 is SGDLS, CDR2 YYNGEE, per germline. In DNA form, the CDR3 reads TGTGCCAGCAGCGTAGGGGGACAGAAGGTTGAAGCTTTCTTT. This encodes CASSVGGQKVEAFF.

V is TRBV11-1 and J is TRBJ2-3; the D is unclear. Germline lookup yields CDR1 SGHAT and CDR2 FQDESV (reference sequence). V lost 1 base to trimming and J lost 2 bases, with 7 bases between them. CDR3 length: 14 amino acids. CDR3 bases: TGTGCCAGCAGCTTAGATAGGTCCACAGATACGCAGTATTTT. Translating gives CASSLDRSTDTQYF.

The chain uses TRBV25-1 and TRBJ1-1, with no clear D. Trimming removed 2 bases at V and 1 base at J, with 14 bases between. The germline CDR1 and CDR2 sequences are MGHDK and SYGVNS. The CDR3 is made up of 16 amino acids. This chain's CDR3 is CASSEPGRAGNTEAFF. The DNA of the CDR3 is TGTGCCAGCAGTGAACCGGGGAGGGCGGGGAACACTGAAGCTTTCTTT.